This T cell receptor (beta chain) was captured by sequencing in a study of vaccination effects on CD4 cells after COVID-19. Following culture for 9 to 11 days, CD4+ T cells were isolated. By PCR, the person was confirmed to have had SARS-CoV-2 infection between March and December 2020. BNT162b2 vaccine or mRNA-1273 vaccine was given to participants in two doses. The CDR3 is made up of 16 amino acids. V lost 0 bases and J lost 4; bases outside the gene matches: 6. In germline, CDR1 is LGHNA, CDR2 YNFKEQ. The method was immunoSEQ multiplex PCR; TCRdb's version includes in-frame clones alone and lacks a portion of them. The sample has tens of thousands of clones; around 76% are singletons. Comment on this clone: No antigen is known for it.

This material consisted of CD4+ T cells from PBMCs cultured without peptide, taken after COVID-19 vaccination. The V and J genes are TRBV4-2 and TRBJ2-5; TRBD2 agrees at 9 bases. This receptor was taken from a human donor who had a prior SARS-CoV-2 infection. This CDR3 reads CASSQDAGGARETQYF. CDR3 sequence (DNA): TGTGCCAGCAGCCAAGATGCGGGGGGGGCCCGAGAGACCCAGTACTTC.